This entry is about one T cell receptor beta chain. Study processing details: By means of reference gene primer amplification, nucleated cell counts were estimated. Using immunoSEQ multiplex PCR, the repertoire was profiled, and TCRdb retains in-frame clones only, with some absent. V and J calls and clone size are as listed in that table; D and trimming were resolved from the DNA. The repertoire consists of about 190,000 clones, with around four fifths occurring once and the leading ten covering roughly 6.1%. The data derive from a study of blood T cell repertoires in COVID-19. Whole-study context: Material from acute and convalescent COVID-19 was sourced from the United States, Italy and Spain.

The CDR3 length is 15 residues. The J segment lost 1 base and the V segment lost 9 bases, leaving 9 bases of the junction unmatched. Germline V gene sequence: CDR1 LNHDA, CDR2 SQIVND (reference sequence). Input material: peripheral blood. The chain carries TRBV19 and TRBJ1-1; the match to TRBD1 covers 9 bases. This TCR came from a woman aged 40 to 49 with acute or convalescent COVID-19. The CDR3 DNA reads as TGTGCCAGCGATTCTGGGACAGGGTCGAACACTGAAGCTTTCTTT. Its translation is CASDSGTGSNTEAFF.